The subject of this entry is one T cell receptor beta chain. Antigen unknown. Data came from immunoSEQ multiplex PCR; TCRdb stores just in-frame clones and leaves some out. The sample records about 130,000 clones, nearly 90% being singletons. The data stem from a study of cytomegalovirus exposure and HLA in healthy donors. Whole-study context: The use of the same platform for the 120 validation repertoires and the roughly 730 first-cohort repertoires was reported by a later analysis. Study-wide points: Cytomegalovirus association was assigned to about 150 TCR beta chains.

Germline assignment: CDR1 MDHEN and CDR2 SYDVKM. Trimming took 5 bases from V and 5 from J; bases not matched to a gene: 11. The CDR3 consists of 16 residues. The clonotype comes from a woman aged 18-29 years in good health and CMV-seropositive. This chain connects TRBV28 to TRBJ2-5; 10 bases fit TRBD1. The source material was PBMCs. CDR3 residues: CASSPVAGTGDETQYF. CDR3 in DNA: TGTGCCAGCAGTCCCGTCGCCGGGACAGGGGACGAGACCCAGTACTTC.